This is a list of T cell receptor beta chains from one sample in a study of shared clonotypes between healthy human individuals. Some clones are missing from TCRdb's copy, which holds only in-frame ones; the method was immunoSEQ multiplex PCR. Altogether nearly 1 million clones are present, about 80% being singletons, with the ten largest covering about 1.5%. Specimen: memory CD4+ T cells sorted from blood. The receptors come from a young man in good health. Each CDR3 is given with its conserved first and last residue. Each record gives: clone size, V gene, CDR3 protein. Expanded clones get a size class; other rows say once, few or many, or leave the size out.

NA TRBV7-9 CASSLLAGSTDTQYF
NA TRBV15 CATSWGRSNQPQHF
NA TRBV7-2 CASRPYKSNEQYF
NA TRBV11-2 CASSLGGASSVEQYF
NA TRBV18 CASSPLGAFSSGANVLTF
NA TRBV5-1 CASSPDSVSPLHF
NA TRBV27 CASARDRRSYPFYEQYF
NA TRBV7-8 CASSREARETQYF
few TRBV28 CASKDRASNQPQHF
NA TRBV6-5 CASSEQGAHQPQHF
NA TRBV18 CASSRPGVTQYF
NA TRBV6-5 CASTSQGADGYTF
few TRBV18 CASSPDRGVFF
NA TRBV5-1 CASSTAGKDETQYF
NA TRBV23-1 CASSLGNPVSNEKLFF
NA TRBV19 CASIGGFPGTEAFF
NA TRBV30 CAWSAGVNEQYF
NA TRBV30 CAWSVPGFRLYGYTF
NA TRBV6-4 CASSDRDRGTDTQYF
few TRBV6-4 CASSDRAGEAFF
once TRBV30 CAWPRGGDGYTF
NA TRBV6-1 CASATGQRGAQYF
NA TRBV11-3 CASSLVAGSPTDTQYF
NA TRBV6-4 CASSDVAGENTGELFF
NA TRBV30 CAWKGQGVSYGYTF
few TRBV29-1 CSVVFGARTEAFF
once TRBV5-1 CASSLEGLAGGPWTYNEQFF
NA TRBV11-3 CASSLDSREQYF
NA TRBV30 CAWRRWQGNTGELFF
NA TRBV10-1 CASSERGTGSTGELFF
NA TRBV7-2 CASSLASGQPYEQYF
NA TRBV10-3 CAISEGLAGTYNEQFF
NA TRBV7-9 CASSRQDTRMNTEAFF
NA TRBV2 CASIDRAISGANVLTF
NA TRBV18 CASSQQGIGYTF
NA TRBV30 CAWSVGLMDNHNSPLHF
once TRBV18 CASSPILATDTQYF
NA TRBV19 CASSIPYPGRPGKLFF
NA TRBV19 CASSRTDTQYF
NA TRBV5-1 CASSSGLAGALTYNEQFF
NA TRBV10-1 CASSVSSGGTDTQYF
NA TRBV5-1 CASSLTALNTEAFF
NA TRBV5-1 CASSEGDRGANVLTF
few TRBV7-8 CASSLAGTSTRGEQFF
NA TRBV18 CASSQGDSNQPQHF
few TRBV30 CAWSPRGGVGGLAQYF
NA TRBV2 CASRVRNLNTEAFF
NA TRBV5-4 CASSLGRTSRGDTQYF
NA TRBV2 CASSPGGAGELFF
NA TRBV14 CASSRTGIEQYF
NA TRBV9 CASSVVEVPGELFF
NA TRBV9 CASSVDPLGIAGKNEQFF
NA TRBV5-3 CARSSLGLAGAGGYNEQFF
once TRBV5-1 CASSSRSGGTDTQYF
NA TRBV6-6 CASSPGQTSNQPQHF